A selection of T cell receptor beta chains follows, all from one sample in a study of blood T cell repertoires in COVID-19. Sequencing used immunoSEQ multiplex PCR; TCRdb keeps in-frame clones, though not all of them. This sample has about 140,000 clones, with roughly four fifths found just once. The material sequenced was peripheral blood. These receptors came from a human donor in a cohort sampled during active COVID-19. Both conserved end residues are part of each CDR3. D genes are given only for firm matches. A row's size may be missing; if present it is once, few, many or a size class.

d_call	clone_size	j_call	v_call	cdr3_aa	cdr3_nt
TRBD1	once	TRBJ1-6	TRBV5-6	CASSLKYGTVNSPLHF	TGTGCCAGCAGCTTGAAGTACGGGACAGTTAATTCACCCCTCCACTTT
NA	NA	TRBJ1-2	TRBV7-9	CASSVGQGSYGYTF	TGTGCCAGCAGCGTTGGGCAAGGGAGTTATGGCTACACCTTC
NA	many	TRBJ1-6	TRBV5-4	CASSLEMGDSPLHF	TGTGCCAGCAGCTTGGAAATGGGAGATTCACCCCTCCACTTT
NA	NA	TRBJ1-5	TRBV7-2	CASSLWTASNQPQHF	TGTGCCAGCAGCTTGTGGACAGCATCAAATCAGCCCCAGCATTTT
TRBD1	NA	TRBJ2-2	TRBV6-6	CASSPGQGATGELFF	TGTGCCAGCAGTCCCGGACAGGGGGCTACCGGGGAGCTGTTTTTT
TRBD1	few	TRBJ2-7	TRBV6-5	CASSLQDRVGHEQYF	TGTGCCAGCAGTCTCCAGGACAGGGTAGGCCACGAGCAGTACTTC
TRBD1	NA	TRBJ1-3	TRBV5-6	CASRKTGAGNTIYF	TGTGCCAGCAGAAAAACAGGGGCAGGAAACACCATATATTTT
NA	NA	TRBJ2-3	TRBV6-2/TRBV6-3	CASSYRGITDTQYF	TGTGCCAGCAGTTACAGGGGGATCACAGATACGCAGTATTTT
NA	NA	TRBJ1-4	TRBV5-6	CASSLAVTGRDEKLFF	TGTGCCAGCAGCTTGGCGGTCACAGGGCGGGATGAAAAACTGTTTTTT
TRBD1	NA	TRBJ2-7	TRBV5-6	CASSLDGQGVYEQYF	TGTGCCAGCAGCTTGGATGGACAGGGAGTCTACGAGCAGTACTTC
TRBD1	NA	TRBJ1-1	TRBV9	CASSVSGTGATEAFF	TGTGCCAGCAGCGTGTCTGGGACAGGGGCCACTGAAGCTTTCTTT
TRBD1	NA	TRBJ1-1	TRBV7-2	CASSLAGTVKPNTEAFF	TGTGCCAGCAGCTTAGCTGGGACAGTCAAACCGAACACTGAAGCTTTCTTT
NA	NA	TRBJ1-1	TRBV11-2	CASSFSGTEAFF	TGTGCCAGCAGCTTCAGTGGCACTGAAGCTTTCTTT
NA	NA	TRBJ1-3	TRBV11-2	CASSPLKKGGNTIYF	TGTGCCAGCAGCCCCTTAAAGAAGGGGGGAAACACCATATATTTT
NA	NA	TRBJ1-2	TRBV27	CASSSSGRGANYGYTF	TGTGCCAGCAGTTCCAGTGGGAGAGGAGCTAACTATGGCTACACCTTC
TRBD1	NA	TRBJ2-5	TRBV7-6	CASSGTDQETQYF	TGTGCCAGCAGCGGGACAGACCAAGAGACCCAGTACTTC
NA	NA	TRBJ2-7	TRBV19	CASSTGFSEQYF	TGTGCCAGTAGTACCGGGTTCAGCGAGCAGTACTTC
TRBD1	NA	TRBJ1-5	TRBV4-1	CASSQGARQGSQPQHF	TGCGCCAGCAGCCAAGGGGCTAGACAGGGGAGTCAGCCCCAGCATTTT
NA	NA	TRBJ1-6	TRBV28	CASSLVTSGGSPLHF	TGTGCCAGCAGTTTGGTAACTTCGGGCGGGTCACCCCTCCACTTT
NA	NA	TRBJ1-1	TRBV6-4	CASSDLGVGHTEAFF	TGTGCCAGCAGTGACTTAGGGGTTGGGCACACTGAAGCTTTCTTT
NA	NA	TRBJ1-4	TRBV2	CASTPPGGVGEKLFF	TGTGCCAGCACCCCCCCGGGGGGGGTCGGCGAAAAACTGTTTTTT
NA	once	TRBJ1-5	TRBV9	CASSATDSNQPQHF	TGTGCCAGCAGCGCGACAGATAGCAATCAGCCCCAGCATTTT
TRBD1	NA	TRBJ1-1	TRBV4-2	CASSQVTHRGATEAFF	TGTGCCAGCAGCCAAGTTACCCACAGGGGGGCCACTGAAGCTTTCTTT
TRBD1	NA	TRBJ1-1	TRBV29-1	CSVPTGETEAFF	TGCAGCGTCCCGACAGGGGAAACTGAAGCTTTCTTT
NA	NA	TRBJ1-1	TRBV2	CASSDRVAKGTEAFF	TGTGCCAGCAGTGACAGGGTGGCTAAAGGCACTGAAGCTTTCTTT
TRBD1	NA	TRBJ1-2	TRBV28	CASSLGGQGYGYTF	TGTGCCAGCAGTTTAGGGGGACAGGGGTATGGCTACACCTTC
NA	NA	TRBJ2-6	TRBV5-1	CASSLVIGANVLTF	TGCGCCAGCAGCTTGGTAATTGGGGCCAACGTCCTGACTTTC
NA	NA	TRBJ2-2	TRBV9	CASAKDYKGRELFF	TGTGCCAGCGCTAAGGACTACAAGGGCCGGGAGCTGTTTTTT
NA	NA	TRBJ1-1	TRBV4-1	CASSQEGPGGTEAFF	TGCGCCAGCAGCCAAGAAGGCCCGGGGGGGACTGAAGCTTTCTTT
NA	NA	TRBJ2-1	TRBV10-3	CAISEPGVYEQFF	TGTGCCATCAGTGAGCCAGGGGTTTATGAGCAGTTCTTC
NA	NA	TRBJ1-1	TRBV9	CASSVGRSQGTEAFF	TGTGCCAGCAGCGTAGGGCGGTCTCAGGGCACTGAAGCTTTCTTT
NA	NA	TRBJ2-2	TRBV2	CASSGPGANTGELFF	TGTGCCAGCAGTGGCCCCGGGGCGAACACCGGGGAGCTGTTTTTT
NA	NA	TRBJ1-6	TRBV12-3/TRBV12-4	CASRAGDSPLHF	TGTGCCAGCAGGGCAGGGGATTCACCCCTCCACTTT
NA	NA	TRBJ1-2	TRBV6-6	CASTRALSGYTF	TGTGCCAGCACCAGGGCCCTTTCGGGCTACACCTTC
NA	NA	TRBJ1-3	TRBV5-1	CASSFASRNSGNTIYF	TGCGCCAGCAGCTTTGCATCTAGAAACTCTGGAAACACCATATATTTT
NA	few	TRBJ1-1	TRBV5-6	CASSLDGTKAVNTEAFF	TGTGCCAGCAGCTTGGATGGGACTAAGGCGGTCAACACTGAAGCTTTCTTT
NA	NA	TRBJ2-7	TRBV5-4	CASRTGLLDYEQYF	TGTGCCAGCAGGACGGGACTCCTCGACTACGAGCAGTACTTC
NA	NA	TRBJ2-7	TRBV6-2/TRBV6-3	CASTPEGRQTYEQYF	TGTGCCAGCACCCCTGAAGGGAGACAAACCTACGAGCAGTACTTC
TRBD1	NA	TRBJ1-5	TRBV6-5	CASSLRDSYQPQHF	TGTGCCAGCAGCCTTCGGGACAGTTATCAGCCCCAGCATTTT
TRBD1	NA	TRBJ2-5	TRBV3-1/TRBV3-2	CASRHPGTAQETQYF	TGTGCCAGCAGGCATCCCGGGACAGCGCAAGAGACCCAGTACTTC
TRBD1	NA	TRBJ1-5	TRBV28	CASSWSGGRNQPQHF	TGTGCCAGCAGCTGGTCAGGGGGCAGAAATCAGCCCCAGCATTTT
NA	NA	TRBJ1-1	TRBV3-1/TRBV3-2	CASSQVVTGTEAFF	TGTGCCAGCAGCCAAGTAGTGACGGGGACTGAAGCTTTCTTT
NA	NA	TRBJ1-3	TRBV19	CASSKQLPSGNTIYF	TGTGCCAGTAGTAAACAGCTACCCTCTGGAAACACCATATATTTT
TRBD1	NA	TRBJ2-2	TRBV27	CASSLPSGTGGSGELFF	TGTGCCAGCAGTCTACCTTCCGGGACAGGGGGCAGCGGGGAGCTGTTTTTT
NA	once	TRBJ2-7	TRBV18	CASSPKGFSYEQYF	TGTGCCAGCTCACCTAAGGGGTTCTCCTACGAGCAGTACTTC
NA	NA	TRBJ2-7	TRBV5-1	CASSLETGEGYEQYF	TGCGCCAGCAGCTTGGAGACAGGAGAAGGCTACGAGCAGTACTTC
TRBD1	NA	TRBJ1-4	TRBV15	CATSRGQGLSNEKLFF	TGTGCCACCAGCAGAGGACAGGGTCTGTCTAATGAAAAACTGTTTTTT
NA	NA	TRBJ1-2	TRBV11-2	CASSSWARAGYTF	TGTGCCAGCAGCTCTTGGGCGAGGGCTGGCTACACCTTC
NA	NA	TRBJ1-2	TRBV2	CASRKETGYGYTF	TGTGCCAGTAGAAAAGAGACGGGCTATGGCTACACCTTC
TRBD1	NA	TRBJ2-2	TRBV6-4	CASRDRGTTGELFF	TGTGCCAGCAGGGACAGGGGGACGACCGGGGAGCTGTTTTTT
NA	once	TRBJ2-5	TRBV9	CASSVGTIQETQYF	TGTGCCAGCAGCGTAGGGACTATTCAGGAGACCCAGTACTTC
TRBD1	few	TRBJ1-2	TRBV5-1	CASSLGQGTAYGYTF	TGCGCCAGCAGCTTGGGACAGGGAACGGCCTATGGCTACACCTTC
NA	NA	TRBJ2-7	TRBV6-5	CASSRAGRGHYEQYF	TGTGCCAGCAGTCGAGCCGGGCGGGGGCACTACGAGCAGTACTTC
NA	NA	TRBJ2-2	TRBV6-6	CASNPSWRGELFF	TGTGCCAGCAACCCAAGCTGGAGGGGGGAGCTGTTTTTT
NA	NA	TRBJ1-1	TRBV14	CASSQDRRGQAFF	TGTGCCAGCAGCCAAGATCGGAGGGGACAAGCTTTCTTT